These 2 T cell receptor beta chains were sequenced from one sample in a study of blood T cell repertoires in COVID-19 (dated by TCRdb to the early 2020s). Receptor amplification or capture employed the immunoSEQ multiplex PCR assay. TCRdb obtained this table from immuneACCESS and retained in-frame rearrangements with V and J assigned. These tables miss some clones; where compared with another copy, unresolved V genes account for less than half of the shortfall, and the remainder is unexplained. Across this sample there are some 250,000 clones, with more than 70% seen only once. The ten largest clones take up under 3.5% of the sample. Sequencing was done on a sample of peripheral blood. Receptor source: a woman aged 18-30 years with acute or convalescent COVID-19.

This chain uses TRBV5-1 with TRBJ2-3; D unclear. V lost 0 bases and J lost 2, with 10 bases in between. Per germline, CDR1 SGHRS and CDR2 YFSETQ. The CDR3 spans 15 residues. The CDR3 region is CASSLEPDITDTQYF. CDR3 DNA: TGCGCCAGCAGCTTGGAGCCCGATATCACAGATACGCAGTATTTT.

This rearrangement joins TRBV5-1 to TRBJ2-1, with 8 nucleotides matching TRBD1. The CDR3 sequence is 15 residues long. The V gene end was trimmed by 0 bases and the J gene end by 5 bases; junction bases not matched to a gene: 4. Germline-derived CDR1 and CDR2 are SGHRS and YFSETQ. CDR3 nucleotides: TGCGCCAGCAGCTTGGCCTCGACAGGGGACAATGAGCAGTTCTTC. Its protein is CASSLASTGDNEQFF.